The clone carrying this TCR beta chain has only a few counts. Its antigen remains unknown. The data stem from a study of regulatory T cells in long-lasting Graves disease. The study, taken as a whole, reports: More public clonotypes were shared by persistent patients (about 3,000) than by new patients (under 1,000).

The TCR beta library used iRepertoire HTBI primers with Arm-PCR amplification of CDR3. One entry per CDR3 protein results from TCRdb running MiXCR on the multiplex PCR reads. Here the sample spans more than 300,000 distinct CDR3 sequences, 15% to 20% being singletons. Germline V gives CDR1 LGHNT, CDR2 FRNRAP. V was pared by 4 bases and J by 8 bases, with 11 bases between. CDR3 length: 12 residues. Time point reported: newly diagnosed GD, antithyroid drugs for less than 3 months. Making the TCR library involved RNA that had been extracted from PBMCs. This sample was also put to use in a study of T cells in Graves' hyperthyroidism and ophthalmopathy.

Specimen: peripheral blood mononuclear cells (PBMCs), collected at new diagnosis, from a patient treated with antithyroid drugs. The TCR was taken from a young woman with Graves disease. The V gene is TRBV12-5, the J gene TRBJ1-1; D not resolved. The CDR3 nucleotides read TGTGCTAGTGGTTCCCTTACAGCCGAAGCTTTCTTT. This codes for CASGSLTAEAFF. The full variable domain, rest sourced from reference TRBV12-5 and TRBJ1-1, is DARVTQTPRHKVTEMGQEVTMRCQPILGHNTVFWYRQTMMQGLELLAYFRNRAPLDDSGMPKDRFSAEMPDATLATLKIQPSEPRDSAVYFCASGSLTAEAFFGQGTRLTVV.